This TCR beta chain was sequenced during a study of shared clonotypes between healthy human individuals. A single count supports this clone. Its target is unknown. Germline V gene sequence: CDR1 SGHTA, CDR2 FQGNSA. The ends lost 3 bases at V and 5 bases at J; junction bases unmatched: 13. The CDR3 runs 17 residues. The study's findings and limits: Incomplete sequencing of sorted subsets was indicated by rarefaction despite large depth. Generally, estimated richness proved larger in naive subsets than it did in memory subsets.

In the naive CD8 group, cells lacked CD45RO and were positively selected for CCR7, so terminally differentiated effector memory CD45RA+ cells were left out. Healthy HIV-negative adults without recent acute infections or vaccinations served as donors. Caucasian adults residing in Nashville, Tennessee made up all the donors. The method was immunoSEQ multiplex PCR; TCRdb's version includes in-frame clones alone and lacks a portion of them. The sample includes 1.5 million to 2.5 million clones, about 95% of them seen just once. The rearrangement uses TRBV7-2 and TRBJ2-1, with 7 bases matching TRBD2. The TCR sequence derives from a young man in good health. Sequenced: naive CD8+ T cells sorted from blood. As DNA, the CDR3 is TGTGCCAGCAGCTTGAGAACGACTAGCTATCGTCACAATGAGCAGTTCTTC. It encodes CASSLRTTSYRHNEQFF.